This T cell receptor beta chain was sequenced for a study of identical twins. TCRdb processed the 5' RACE reads anew with MiXCR; each CDR3 protein has one entry. The sample lists roughly 220,000 distinct CDR3 sequences; 6.5% were seen once. Findings of the study overall: Findings depended on cross-sectional statistics rather than tracking the same donors. Models predicted too little out-of-frame TCR alpha sharing in monozygotic twins.

Ten or more counts support this clonotype. The antigen is undetermined. V shed 3 bases and J shed 16 bases, with 19 bases lying between them. Germline values: CDR1 SGHAT, CDR2 FQNNGV. The CDR3 contains 13 residues. Separately, the same data were catalogued under a study of T cells expressing NK-cell markers. That source notes: An anti-gamma-delta TCR antibody confined sorting to alpha-beta TCR T cells across several of the experiments.

This clonotype originated in a woman between 18 and 30 years old in good health. Sequences were obtained from CD8+ T cells sorted from blood. This chain connects TRBV11-2 to TRBJ2-1, with D tentatively TRBD1 (5 bases). CDR3 protein: CASSFLPLLGVFF. CDR3 DNA: TGTGCCAGCAGCTTCTTGCCCCTCCTAGGGGTATTCTTC.